This section outlines one T cell receptor (beta chain) sequence together with its context. This sample is drawn from a study of T cells after somatic rescue of genetic block. V gave up 4 bases and J gave up 5 bases; unmatched junction bases: 6. The CDR3 loop spans 15 amino acids. The germline V gene encodes CDR1 SGHTA and CDR2 FQGNSA. The data were produced by immunoSEQ multiplex PCR, yet TCRdb's version contains in-frame clones alone and is incomplete. The sample includes about 52,000 clones, 95% to 96% of them seen just once. The V gene is TRBV7-2, the J gene TRBJ2-1; 9 nucleotides align to TRBD1. The sequencing input was peripheral blood mononuclear cells (PBMCs). This TCR derives from a child younger than two. The CDR3: CASSSDRGKHNEQFF. The DNA of the CDR3 is TGTGCCAGCAGCTCCGACAGGGGGAAGCACAATGAGCAGTTCTTC.